The 22 T cell receptor beta chains presented below share a single source sample, sequenced in a study of T cell clusters in autoimmune cytopenias (dated by TCRdb to between 2018 and 2020). Sequenced using an Illumina MiSeq. TRB rearrangements were amplified by multiplex PCR following a touch-down protocol, with the TRB-A and TRB-B primer pools mixed in one tube. TCRdb reprocessed the reads and assigns one entry to each CDR3 protein sequence, leaving out DNA. The sample's records list around 10,000 distinct CDR3 sequences. The ten largest clones represent under 25% of the sample. Per sample, about 250 ng of peripheral blood genomic DNA, approximately 37,500 genome equivalents, was used for TRB amplification. The sample also formed part of further work on T cell repertoires in aging, cancer and after chemotherapy.

Input material: peripheral blood. These receptors all stem from a human donor in good health.

This rearrangement joins TRBV11-1 to TRBJ2-3; lacking DNA, the TRBD2 call made by TCRdb goes unchecked. The CDR3 consists of 15 residues. Germline V gives CDR1 SGHAT, CDR2 FQDESV (reference sequence). The CDR3 here is CASSLELAGGDTQYF.

The CDR3 reads CASSEGGGEKLFF. The V call is TRBV6-1, the J call TRBJ1-4. The CDR3 length is 13 residues. Looked up from germline, CDR1 is MNHNS and CDR2 is SASEGT.

V gene TRBV5-5 combines with J gene TRBJ1-6; TCRdb's assignment of TRBD1 cannot be checked, as there is no DNA. Per germline, CDR1 SGHKS and CDR2 YYEKEE (reference sequence). The length of the CDR3 is 14 residues. CDR3 residues: CASSLGGFNSPLHF.

The chain uses TRBV11-2 and TRBJ2-1; the D call from TCRdb, TRBD1, cannot be confirmed without DNA. The CDR3 totals 17 residues. Germline-derived CDR1 and CDR2 are SGHAT and FQNNGV. This chain's CDR3 is CASSSVPRRVALNEQFF.

This clonotype is medium-sized by frequency. V gene TRBV29-1 combines with J gene TRBJ2-3. This CDR3 is built from 14 residues. Germline-derived CDR1 and CDR2 are SQVTM and ANQGSEA. CDR3 loop: CSGRTAHSTDTQYF.

The chain combines TRBV6-5 with TRBJ2-7; TCRdb indicates TRBD2, and absent DNA this call remains unverified. CDR3 length: 15 residues. CDR1 and CDR2 (germline): MNHEY, SVGAGI. CDR3: CASSNGLAGENEQYF.

The genes are TRBV11-2 and TRBJ2-1; the D call of TRBD2 rests on TCRdb alone, since no DNA is present to check it. CDR1 and CDR2 from the germline V gene are SGHAT and FQNNGV. The CDR3 loop spans 17 amino acids. The CDR3 reads CASSVGTSGSSYNEQFF.

The rearrangement joins TRBV20-1 to TRBJ1-2; TCRdb selects TRBD1, and the lack of DNA leaves this call unchecked. Germline CDR1 reads DFQATT; CDR2 reads SNEGSKA (reference sequence). CDR3 length: 14 amino acids. CDR3 in amino acids: CSAKQGEGVYGYTF.

This sequence joins TRBV18 and TRBJ1-4. The CDR3 is 15 amino acids. Germline CDR1 KGHSH, CDR2 LQKENI. The CDR3 here is CASSPPGRKNEKLFF.

This clonotype is labeled medium-sized based on frequency. The rearrangement links TRBV19 to TRBJ1-4; TCRdb's D call of TRBD1 is untestable without DNA. CDR1 is LNHDA and CDR2 is SQIVND in the germline V gene (reference sequence). The CDR3 covers 14 residues. CDR3 sequence: CASSMGHESEKLFF.

According to its frequency, this clonotype is medium-sized. The chain has TRBV5-4 and TRBJ2-5; the TRBD1 assignment by TCRdb is unverifiable without DNA. The CDR3 runs to 16 residues. In germline, CDR1 is SGHNT, CDR2 YYREEE (reference sequence). The CDR3 sequence: CASSWRTGSLRETQYF.

The rearrangement uses TRBV6-4 and TRBJ2-1; TCRdb picks TRBD2, but there is no DNA to check that call. This CDR3 comprises 14 residues. Germline V gene lookup returns CDR1 MRHNA and CDR2 SNTAGT. CDR3 residues: CASSEVISGNEQFF.

The chain joins TRBV12-3 or TRBV12-4 to TRBJ1-5; TCRdb reports TRBD1, a call that lacks DNA to check it against. This CDR3 is 14 amino acids long. The CDR3 reads CASKDRDRNQPQHF.

The chain couples TRBV5-1 to TRBJ1-1; the TCRdb D gene call, TRBD1, has no DNA to confirm it. The CDR3 length is 14 residues. Germline loops: CDR1 SGHRS, CDR2 YFSETQ. CDR3 sequence: CATSRGGLNTEAFF.

Its frequency marks this clonotype as medium-sized. The chain has TRBV12-3 or TRBV12-4 and TRBJ2-2. The CDR3 runs to 12 residues. CDR3 amino acids: CASSSGIRELFF.

The J gene is TRBJ2-7, the V gene TRBV6-1. The CDR3 is 14 amino acids. Germline values: CDR1 MNHNS, CDR2 SASEGT. The CDR3 reads CASSDDGPRYEQYF.

V usage is TRBV7-9 and J usage is TRBJ2-7; TCRdb designates TRBD2, a call that cannot be tested without DNA. CDR1 SEHNR and CDR2 FQNEAQ come from the germline V gene (reference sequence). The CDR3 is made up of 13 amino acids. The CDR3 protein is CASSHPRGGEQYF. Using reference TRBV7-9 and TRBJ2-7 for the parts outside the CDR3, the full variable domain is DTGVSQNPRHKITKRGQNVTFRCDPISEHNRLYWYRQTLGQGPEFLTYFQNEAQLEKSRLLSDRFSAERPKGSFSTLEIQRTEQGDSAMYLCASSHPRGGEQYFGPGTRLTVT.

V gene TRBV11-2 combines with J gene TRBJ2-1; TCRdb's assignment of TRBD1 cannot be checked, as there is no DNA. The CDR3 is 13 amino acids. The germline V gene has CDR1 SGHAT and CDR2 FQNNGV. The CDR3 loop is CASSHQGLDEQFF.

The V call is TRBV11-1, the J call TRBJ1-1; the D gene TCRdb calls, TRBD1, cannot be checked with no DNA. The germline V gene has CDR1 SGHAT and CDR2 FQDESV (reference sequence). The CDR3 runs 14 residues. CDR3 region: CASSPDRLNTEAFF.

Its frequency marks this clonotype as medium-sized (0.01 to 0.1%). The rearrangement joins TRBV18 to TRBJ2-7. Germline V gene lookup returns CDR1 KGHSH and CDR2 LQKENI. The CDR3 extends over 12 amino acids. CDR3 amino acids: CASSPGVNEQYF. Full variable domain (outside the CDR3, taken from reference TRBV18 and TRBJ2-7): NAGVMQNPRHLVRRRGQEARLRCSPMKGHSHVYWYRQLPEEGLKFMVYLQKENIIDESGMPKERFSAEFPKEGPSILRIQQVVRGDSAAYFCASSPGVNEQYFGPGTRLTVT.

Judged by frequency, this clonotype is medium-sized (0.01 to 0.1%). The gene calls are TRBV19 and TRBJ2-5; without DNA, the TCRdb call of TRBD2 cannot be checked. The germline V gene encodes CDR1 LNHDA and CDR2 SQIVND (reference sequence). CDR3 length: 15 residues. This CDR3 is CASSVWTSGKETQYF.

This sequence joins TRBV6-1 and TRBJ1-3; there is no DNA to check the TCRdb D call of TRBD1. The CDR3 length is 19 residues. The germline gives CDR1 MNHNS, CDR2 SASEGT. CDR3 sequence reads: CASQGPRDMGYPSGNTIYF.